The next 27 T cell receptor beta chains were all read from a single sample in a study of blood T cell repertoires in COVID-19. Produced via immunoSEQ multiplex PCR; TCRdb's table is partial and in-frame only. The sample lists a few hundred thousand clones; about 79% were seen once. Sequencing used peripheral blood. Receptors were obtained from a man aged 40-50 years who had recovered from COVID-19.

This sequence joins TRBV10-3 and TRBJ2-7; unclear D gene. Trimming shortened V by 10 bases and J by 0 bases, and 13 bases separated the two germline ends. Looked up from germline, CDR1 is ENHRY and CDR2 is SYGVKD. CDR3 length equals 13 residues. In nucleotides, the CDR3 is TGTGCCAGCCGCGGCACACCCTCCTACGAGCAGTACTTC. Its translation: CASRGTPSYEQYF.

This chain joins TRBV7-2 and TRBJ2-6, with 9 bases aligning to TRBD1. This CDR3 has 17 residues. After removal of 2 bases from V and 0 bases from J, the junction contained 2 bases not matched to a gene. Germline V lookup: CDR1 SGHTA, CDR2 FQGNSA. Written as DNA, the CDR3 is TGTGCCAGCAGCTTACGACAGGGGGACTCTGGGGCCAACGTCCTGACTTTC. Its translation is CASSLRQGDSGANVLTF.

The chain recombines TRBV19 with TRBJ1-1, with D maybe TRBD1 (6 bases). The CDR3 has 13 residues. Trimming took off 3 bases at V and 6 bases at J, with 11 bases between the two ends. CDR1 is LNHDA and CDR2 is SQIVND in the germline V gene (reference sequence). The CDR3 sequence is CASSIQGGAEAFF. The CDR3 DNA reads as TGTGCCAGTAGTATTCAAGGGGGGGCTGAAGCTTTCTTT.

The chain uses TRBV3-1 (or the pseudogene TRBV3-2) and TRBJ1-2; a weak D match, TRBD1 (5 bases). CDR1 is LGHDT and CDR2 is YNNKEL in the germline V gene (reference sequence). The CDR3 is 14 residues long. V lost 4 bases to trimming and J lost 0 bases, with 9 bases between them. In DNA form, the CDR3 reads TGTGCCAGCAGCCTTCAGGGTTCTAACTATGGCTACACCTTC. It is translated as CASSLQGSNYGYTF.

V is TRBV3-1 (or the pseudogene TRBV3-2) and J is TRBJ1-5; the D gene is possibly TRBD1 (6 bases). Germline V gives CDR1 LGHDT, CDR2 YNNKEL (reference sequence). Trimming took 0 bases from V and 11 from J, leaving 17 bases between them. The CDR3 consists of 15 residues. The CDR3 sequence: CASSQDYGGGTAQHF. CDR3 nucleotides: TGTGCCAGCAGCCAAGATTATGGGGGCGGAACGGCCCAGCATTTT.

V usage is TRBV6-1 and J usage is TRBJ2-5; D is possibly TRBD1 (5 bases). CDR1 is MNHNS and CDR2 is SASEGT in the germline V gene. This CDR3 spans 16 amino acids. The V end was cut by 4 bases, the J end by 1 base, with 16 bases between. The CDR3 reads CASSGGRLPGQETQYF. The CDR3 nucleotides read TGTGCCAGCAGTGGGGGCCGGCTCCCGGGCCAAGAGACCCAGTACTTC.

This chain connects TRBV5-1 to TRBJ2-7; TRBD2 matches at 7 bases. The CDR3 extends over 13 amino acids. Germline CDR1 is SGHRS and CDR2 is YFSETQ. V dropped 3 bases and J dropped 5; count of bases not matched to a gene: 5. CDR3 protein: CASSWEGRNEQYF. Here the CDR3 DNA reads TGCGCCAGCAGCTGGGAGGGGCGCAACGAGCAGTACTTC.

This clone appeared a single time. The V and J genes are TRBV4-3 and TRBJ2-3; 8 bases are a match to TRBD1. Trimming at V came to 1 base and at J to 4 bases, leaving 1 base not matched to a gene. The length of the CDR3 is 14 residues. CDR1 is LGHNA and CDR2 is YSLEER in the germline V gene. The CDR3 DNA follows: TGCGCCAGCAGCCAAGGGGGACAGGCAGATACGCAGTATTTT. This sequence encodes CASSQGGQADTQYF.

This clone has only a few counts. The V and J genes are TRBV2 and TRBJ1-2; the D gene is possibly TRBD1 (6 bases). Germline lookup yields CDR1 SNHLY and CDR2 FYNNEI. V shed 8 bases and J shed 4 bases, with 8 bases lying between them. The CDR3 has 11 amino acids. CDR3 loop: CASGQSYGYTF. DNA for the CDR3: TGTGCCAGCGGACAGAGCTATGGCTACACCTTC.

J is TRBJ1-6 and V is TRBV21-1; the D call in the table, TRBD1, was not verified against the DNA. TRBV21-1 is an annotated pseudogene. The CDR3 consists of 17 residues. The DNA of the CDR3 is TGTGCCAGCAGCTCACAATTTCTGTGCTCCTATAATTCACCCCTCCACTTT. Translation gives CASSSQFLCSYNSPLHF.

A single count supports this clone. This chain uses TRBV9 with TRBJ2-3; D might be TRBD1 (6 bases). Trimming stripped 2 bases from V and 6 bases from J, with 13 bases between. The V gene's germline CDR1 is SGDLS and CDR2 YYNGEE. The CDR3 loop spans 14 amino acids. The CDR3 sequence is CASSVQGFMDTQYF. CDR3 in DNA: TGTGCCAGCAGCGTGCAGGGGTTTATGGATACGCAGTATTTT. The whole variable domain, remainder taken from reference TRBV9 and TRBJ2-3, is DSGVTQTPKHLITATGQRVTLRCSPRSGDLSVYWYQQSLDQGLQFLIQYYNGEERAKGNILERFSAQQFPDLHSELNLSSLELGDSALYFCASSVQGFMDTQYFGPGTRLTVL.

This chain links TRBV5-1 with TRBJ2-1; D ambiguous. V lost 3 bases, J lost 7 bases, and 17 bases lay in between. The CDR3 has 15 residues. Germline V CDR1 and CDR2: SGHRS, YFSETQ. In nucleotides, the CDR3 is TGCGCCAGCAGCTGGAGACTGGCGGTTGCGAATGAGCAGTTCTTC. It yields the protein CASSWRLAVANEQFF.

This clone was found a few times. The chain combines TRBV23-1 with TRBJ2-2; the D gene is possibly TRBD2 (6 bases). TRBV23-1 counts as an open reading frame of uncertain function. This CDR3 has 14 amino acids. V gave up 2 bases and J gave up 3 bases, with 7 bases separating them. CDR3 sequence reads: CASSQGEDTGELFF. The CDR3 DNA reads TGCGCCAGCAGTCAAGGGGAGGACACCGGGGAGCTGTTTTTT.

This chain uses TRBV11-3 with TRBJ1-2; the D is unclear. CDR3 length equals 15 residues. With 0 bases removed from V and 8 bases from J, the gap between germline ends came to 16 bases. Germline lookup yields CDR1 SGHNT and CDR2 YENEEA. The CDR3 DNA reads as TGTGCCAGCAGCTTAGATTCTGTCTCCGACTTCGGCTACACCTTC. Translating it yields CASSLDSVSDFGYTF.

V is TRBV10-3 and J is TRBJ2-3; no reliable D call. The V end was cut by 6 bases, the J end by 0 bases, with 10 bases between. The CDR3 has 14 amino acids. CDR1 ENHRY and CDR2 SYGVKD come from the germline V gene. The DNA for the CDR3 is TGTGCCATCAGATCCCCCGGTAGCACAGATACGCAGTATTTT. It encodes CAIRSPGSTDTQYF.

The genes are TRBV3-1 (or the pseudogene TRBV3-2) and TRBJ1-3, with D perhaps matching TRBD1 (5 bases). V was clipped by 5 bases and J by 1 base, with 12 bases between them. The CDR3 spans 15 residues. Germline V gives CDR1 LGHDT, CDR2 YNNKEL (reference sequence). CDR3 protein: CASSVDRGSGNTIYF. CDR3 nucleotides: TGTGCCAGCAGCGTCGATAGGGGATCTGGAAACACCATATATTTT.

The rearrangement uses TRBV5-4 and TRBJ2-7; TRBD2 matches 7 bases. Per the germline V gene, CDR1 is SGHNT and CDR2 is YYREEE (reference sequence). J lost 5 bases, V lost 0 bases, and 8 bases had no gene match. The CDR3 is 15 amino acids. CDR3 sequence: CASSLASGGINEQYF. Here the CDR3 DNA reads TGTGCCAGCAGCTTGGCATCGGGGGGAATTAACGAGCAGTACTTC.

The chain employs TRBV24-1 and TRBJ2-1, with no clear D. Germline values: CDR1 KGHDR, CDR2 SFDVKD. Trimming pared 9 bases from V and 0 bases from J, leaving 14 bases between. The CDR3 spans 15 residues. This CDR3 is CATPIEESSYNEQFF. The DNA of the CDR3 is TGTGCCACCCCTATCGAGGAAAGCTCCTACAATGAGCAGTTCTTC.

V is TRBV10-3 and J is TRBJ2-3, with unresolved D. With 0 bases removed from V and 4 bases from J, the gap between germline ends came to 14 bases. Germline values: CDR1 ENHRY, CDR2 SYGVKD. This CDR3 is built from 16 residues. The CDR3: CAISESISPSADTQYF. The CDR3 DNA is TGTGCCATCAGTGAGTCGATTAGTCCCTCCGCAGATACGCAGTATTTT.

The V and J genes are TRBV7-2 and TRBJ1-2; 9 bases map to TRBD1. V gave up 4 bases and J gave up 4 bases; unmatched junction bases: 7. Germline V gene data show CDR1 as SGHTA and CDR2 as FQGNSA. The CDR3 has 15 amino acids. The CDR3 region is CASSSGQGYVYGYTF. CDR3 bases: TGTGCCAGCAGCTCGGGACAGGGATATGTCTATGGCTACACCTTC.

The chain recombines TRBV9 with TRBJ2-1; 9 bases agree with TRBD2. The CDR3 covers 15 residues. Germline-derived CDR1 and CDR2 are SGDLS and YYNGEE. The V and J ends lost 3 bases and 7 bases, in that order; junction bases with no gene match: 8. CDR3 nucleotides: TGTGCCAGCAGCGCGAGCGGGGGGACAACGAATGAGCAGTTCTTC. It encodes CASSASGGTTNEQFF.

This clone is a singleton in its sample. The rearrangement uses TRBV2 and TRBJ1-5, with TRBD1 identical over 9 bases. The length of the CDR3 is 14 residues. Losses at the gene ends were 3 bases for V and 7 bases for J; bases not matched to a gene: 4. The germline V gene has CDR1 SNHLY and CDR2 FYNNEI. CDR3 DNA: TGTGCCAGCAGTGAGACGACAGGGGGGCAGCCCCAGCATTTT. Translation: CASSETTGGQPQHF.

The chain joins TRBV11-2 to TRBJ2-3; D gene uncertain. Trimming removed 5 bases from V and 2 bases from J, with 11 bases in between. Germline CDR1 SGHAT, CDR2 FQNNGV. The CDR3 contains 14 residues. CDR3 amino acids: CASSPSGITDTQYF. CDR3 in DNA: TGTGCCAGCAGCCCCTCCGGTATCACAGATACGCAGTATTTT.

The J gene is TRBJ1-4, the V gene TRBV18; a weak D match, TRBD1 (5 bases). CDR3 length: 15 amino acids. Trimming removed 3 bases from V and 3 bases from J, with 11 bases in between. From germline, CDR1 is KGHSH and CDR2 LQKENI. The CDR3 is CASSPQGAPNEKLFF. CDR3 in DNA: TGTGCCAGCTCACCCCAAGGGGCCCCTAATGAAAAACTGTTTTTT.

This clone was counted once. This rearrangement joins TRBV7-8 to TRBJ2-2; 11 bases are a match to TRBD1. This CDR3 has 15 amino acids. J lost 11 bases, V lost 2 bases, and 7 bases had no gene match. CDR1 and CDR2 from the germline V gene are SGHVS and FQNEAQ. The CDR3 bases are TGTGCCAGCAGCTTATCCGGGACAGGGGGTGGTGAGCTGTTTTTT. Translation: CASSLSGTGGGELFF. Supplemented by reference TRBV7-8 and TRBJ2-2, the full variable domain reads GAGVSQSPRYKVAKRGQDVALRCDPISGHVSLFWYQQALGQGPEFLTYFQNEAQLDKSGLPSDRFFAERPEGSVSTLKIQRTQQEDSAVYLCASSLSGTGGGELFFGEGSRLTVL.

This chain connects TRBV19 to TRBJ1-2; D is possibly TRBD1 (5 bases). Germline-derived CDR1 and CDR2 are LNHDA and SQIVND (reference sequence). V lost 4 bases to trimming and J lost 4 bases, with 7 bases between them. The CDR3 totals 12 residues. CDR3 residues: CASSTRVYGYTF. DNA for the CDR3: TGTGCCAGTAGTACCAGGGTCTATGGCTACACCTTC.

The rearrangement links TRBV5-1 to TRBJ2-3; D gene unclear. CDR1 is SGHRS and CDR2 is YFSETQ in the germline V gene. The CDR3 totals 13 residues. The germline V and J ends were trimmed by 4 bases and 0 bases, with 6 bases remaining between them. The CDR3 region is CASSVGSTDTQYF. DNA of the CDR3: TGCGCCAGCAGCGTCGGGAGCACAGATACGCAGTATTTT. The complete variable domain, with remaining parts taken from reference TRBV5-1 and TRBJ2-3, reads KAGVTQTPRYLIKTRGQQVTLSCSPISGHRSVSWYQQTPGQGLQFLFEYFSETQRNKGNFPGRFSGRQFSNSRSEMNVSTLELGDSALYLCASSVGSTDTQYFGPGTRLTVL.